This T cell receptor beta chain was obtained from a study of blood T cell repertoires in COVID-19. As to this clone: The junction differs from germline at one of its ends, possibly a read error.

The authors' processing: Quantification of nucleated cells was approximated via reference gene primer amplification. Generated by immunoSEQ multiplex PCR, the TCRdb table keeps only in-frame clones and is missing some. V and J calls plus clone size are reproduced from that table; the DNA served to infer D and trimming. The sample shows around 30,000 clones, less than 95% of them seen only once. Germline V CDR1 and CDR2: SGHVS, FQNEAQ. This CDR3 region has 18 residues. The receptor was isolated from a man aged 80 or over with acute or convalescent COVID-19. Sequenced material: peripheral blood. V is TRBV7-8 and J is TRBJ1-4; 9 nucleotides agree with TRBD1. The CDR3 sequence: CASSLGPSTRGQGEKLFF. CDR3 nucleotides: TGTGCCAGCAGTTTAGGGCCCTCCACTAGAGGACAGGGGGAAAAACTGTTTTTT.